These 30 T cell receptor beta chains share one sample of origin, sequenced in a study of early T cells in non-severe SARS-CoV-2 infection. TCRdb re-analysed the 5' RACE reads in MiXCR, keeping a single row per CDR3 protein. The repertoire holds tens of thousands of distinct CDR3 sequences, approximately 5.6% seen once, with about 6.8% in the top ten. Sequencing was carried out using whole blood. These receptors were obtained from an adult who was a healthcare worker with PCR-confirmed SARS-CoV-2 infection or an uninfected control (not recorded which).

This clonotype was detected a few times. The chain recombines TRBV12-3 or TRBV12-4 with TRBJ2-7; 9 positions agree with TRBD1. Losses at the gene ends were 8 bases for V and 6 bases for J; bases not matched to a gene: 8. This CDR3 is built from 13 residues. CDR3 protein: CASGQGPGLEQYF. CDR3 nucleotide sequence: TGTGCCAGCGGACAGGGGCCCGGGCTCGAGCAGTACTTC.

This clonotype was seen many times. This chain connects TRBV9 to TRBJ2-1; possible D gene TRBD2, 5 bases. The CDR3 spans 14 residues. Between the trimmed V and J ends, which lost 4 bases and 2 bases, there was a span of 10 bases. Germline lookup yields CDR1 SGDLS and CDR2 YYNGEE. The CDR3 nucleotides read TGTGCCAGCAGCTCCCGGGGTCCCTACAATGAGCAGTTCTTC. Translated, it gives CASSSRGPYNEQFF. Drawing the rest from reference TRBV9 and TRBJ2-1, the complete variable domain is DSGVTQTPKHLITATGQRVTLRCSPRSGDLSVYWYQQSLDQGLQFLIQYYNGEERAKGNILERFSAQQFPDLHSELNLSSLELGDSALYFCASSSRGPYNEQFFGPGTRLTVL.

This clonotype was counted at least ten times. The chain carries TRBV30 and TRBJ2-7; maybe TRBD2 (7 bases). This CDR3 comprises 16 residues. The germline CDR1 and CDR2 sequences are GTSNPN and SVGIG (reference sequence). V lost 3 bases, J lost 0 bases, and 18 bases lay in between. CDR3 in amino acids: CAWRLRAGHNSYEQYF. The CDR3, as DNA: TGTGCCTGGAGGCTCAGAGCGGGACACAACTCCTACGAGCAGTACTTC.

This clonotype was seen at least ten times. This chain joins TRBV10-3 and TRBJ2-6; D is ambiguous. The CDR3 is 16 amino acids. The V and J ends lost 6 bases and 0 bases respectively, with 12 bases between them. The germline CDR1 and CDR2 sequences are ENHRY and SYGVKD. CDR3 loop: CAISLTESSGANVLTF. Written as DNA, the CDR3 is TGTGCCATCAGCCTAACAGAATCCTCTGGGGCCAACGTCCTGACTTTC.

This clonotype showed up just a few times. V gene TRBV12-3 or TRBV12-4 combines with J gene TRBJ2-7; TRBD1 matches at 8 bases. The CDR3 contains 14 residues. V was pared by 5 bases and J by 0 bases, with 3 bases of the junction left unmatched. CDR3 coding DNA: TGTGCCAGCAGTGCGGACAGGGCCTCCTACGAGCAGTACTTC. Translation gives CASSADRASYEQYF.

The CDR3 loop is CASSERGISTDTQYF. The CDR3, as DNA: TGTGCCAGCAGCGAGCGGGGGATTAGCACAGATACGCAGTATTTT. This chain links TRBV11-2 with TRBJ2-3; 8 bases line up with TRBD2. Germline V gene lookup returns CDR1 SGHAT and CDR2 FQNNGV. The V and J ends lost 5 bases and 0 bases, in that order; junction bases with no gene match: 4. The CDR3 has 15 amino acids.

This clonotype was found many times. V is TRBV27 and J is TRBJ1-5, with D maybe TRBD1 (5 bases). Germline V lookup: CDR1 MNHEY, CDR2 SMNVEV (reference sequence). Trimming cost V 0 bases and J 5 bases, with 17 bases left between them. The CDR3 runs to 17 residues. The CDR3 region has the DNA TGTGCCAGCAGTTTATCCTATTACAGGAGAGACGATCAGCCCCAGCATTTT. Translation gives CASSLSYYRRDDQPQHF.

This clonotype came up a few times. CDR3 DNA sequence: TGTGCCAGCAGCCCGCGGGGCTCCTACGAGCAGTACTTC. This gives the protein CASSPRGSYEQYF. The V call is TRBV12-3 or TRBV12-4, the J call TRBJ2-7; tentative D call: TRBD2 (6 bases). Trimming took off 6 bases at V and 0 bases at J, with 9 bases between the two ends. The CDR3 spans 13 residues.

In its sample, this clonotype was seen a few times. This chain uses TRBV5-4 with TRBJ2-2, with a tentative D call TRBD1 (6 bases). The CDR3 is made up of 16 amino acids. V was cut by 4 bases and J by 8 bases, with 21 bases left in between. Germline V gene data show CDR1 as SGHNT and CDR2 as YYREEE (reference sequence). As DNA, the CDR3 is TGTGCCAGCAGCCAGGGGTTGACAGAGGATCTAGGGGAGCTGTTTTTT. It yields the protein CASSQGLTEDLGELFF. Complete variable domain (other parts from reference TRBV5-4 and TRBJ2-2): ETGVTQSPTHLIKTRGQQVTLRCSSQSGHNTVSWYQQALGQGPQFIFQYYREEENGRGNFPPRFSGLQFPNYSSELNVNALELDDSALYLCASSQGLTEDLGELFFGEGSRLTVL.

The chain is built from TRBV5-6 and TRBJ2-5; 9 nucleotides match TRBD2. This CDR3 spans 16 amino acids. Germline CDR1 and CDR2: SGHDT and YYEEEE. Germline trimming cut 0 bases from V and 1 base from J; bases unmatched to any gene: 4. CDR3 nucleotides: TGTGCCAGCAGCTTGGCCGGGACTAGCTTCCAAGAGACCCAGTACTTC. Protein product: CASSLAGTSFQETQYF.

This clonotype was detected only a few times. The V call is TRBV27, the J call TRBJ2-7; 10 nucleotides line up with TRBD1. Germline V CDR1 and CDR2: MNHEY, SMNVEV (reference sequence). This CDR3 region has 17 residues. The V and J ends lost 2 bases and 0 bases, in that order; junction bases with no gene match: 7. Written as DNA, the CDR3 is TGTGCCAGCAGTTTACTGGGGACAGGGGATAGCTCCTACGAGCAGTACTTC. Amino acid sequence: CASSLLGTGDSSYEQYF.

The sample holds many counts of this clonotype. This sequence joins TRBV5-1 and TRBJ2-1, with D perhaps TRBD1 or TRBD2 (6 bases each). Between the trimmed V and J ends, which lost 7 bases and 5 bases, there was a span of 16 bases. CDR1 is SGHRS, CDR2 YFSETQ, per germline. The CDR3 runs to 14 residues. CDR3 protein: CASSGEVNNNEQFF. CDR3 coding DNA: TGCGCCAGCTCAGGGGAGGTCAATAACAATGAGCAGTTCTTC.

This clonotype was detected only a few times. The chain combines TRBV4-2 with TRBJ2-7; D remains ambiguous. Trimming removed 1 base from V and 1 base from J, with 11 bases in between. CDR1 and CDR2 from the germline V gene are LGHNA and YNFKEQ. The CDR3 spans 15 residues. In nucleotides, the CDR3 is TGTGCCAGCAGCCAAGGGGCCCCGCATTCCTACGAGCAGTACTTC. Protein product: CASSQGAPHSYEQYF.

This clonotype has a count of ten or more. The genes are TRBV20-1 and TRBJ2-1; D may be TRBD2 (6 bases). Trimming took off 0 bases at V and 7 bases at J, with 16 bases between the two ends. Germline V CDR1 and CDR2: DFQATT, SNEGSKA (reference sequence). CDR3 length: 15 amino acids. The CDR3 protein is CSAREGGVGQNEQFF. The DNA for the CDR3 is TGCAGTGCTAGAGAGGGCGGGGTCGGGCAAAATGAGCAGTTCTTC.

This clonotype came up many times. Here the CDR3 reads CASSPRGRLLETQYF. CDR3 bases: TGTGCCAGCAGTCCCCGGGGGCGTTTATTAGAGACCCAGTACTTC. V is TRBV27 and J is TRBJ2-5; D may be TRBD1 or TRBD2 (6 bases each). V was shortened by 5 bases and J by 4 bases, with 17 bases between the two germline ends. CDR1 is MNHEY, CDR2 SMNVEV, per germline (reference sequence). The CDR3 loop spans 15 amino acids.

This clonotype was found a few times. V and J are TRBV18 and TRBJ2-7, with D possibly TRBD2 on 5 matching bases. Trimming took 2 bases from V and 8 from J, leaving 10 bases between them. From germline, CDR1 is KGHSH and CDR2 LQKENI. The length of the CDR3 is 12 residues. CDR3 bases: TGTGCCAGCTCACCAACTCGGGATCAGCAGTACTTC. It specifies CASSPTRDQQYF.

This clonotype was recorded many times. The chain recombines TRBV9 with TRBJ2-7; 7 bases match TRBD1. The CDR3 has 13 amino acids. Trimming at V came to 3 bases and at J to 6 bases, leaving 6 bases not matched to a gene. From germline, CDR1 is SGDLS and CDR2 YYNGEE. The chain's CDR3 is CASSGRAGGEQYF. CDR3 nucleotides: TGTGCCAGCAGCGGACGCGCAGGGGGCGAGCAGTACTTC.

This clonotype was picked up many times. This chain links TRBV5-8 with TRBJ2-1; 10 bases match TRBD1. Germline CDR1 and CDR2: SGHTS and YDEGEE. This CDR3 region has 18 residues. The junction had 10 bases not matched to a gene; V was cut back by 4 bases and J by 0 bases. CDR3 nucleotides: TGTGCCAGCAGCCATAACAGGGGACAGGGGAGCTCCTACAATGAGCAGTTCTTC. It specifies CASSHNRGQGSSYNEQFF.

This clonotype was counted ten times or more. The genes are TRBV30 and TRBJ1-4, with a tentative D call TRBD1 (6 bases). Germline V lookup: CDR1 GTSNPN, CDR2 SVGIG (reference sequence). V shed 0 bases and J shed 8 bases, with 13 bases lying between them. The CDR3 has 14 amino acids. The CDR3 here is CAWSVEGVFEKLFF. The CDR3 DNA sequence: TGTGCCTGGAGTGTAGAGGGGGTCTTCGAAAAACTGTTTTTT.

This clonotype occurred many times. V is TRBV6-2 or TRBV6-3 and J is TRBJ1-5; D gene uncertain. Germline values: CDR1 MNHEY, CDR2 SVGEGT. Deletions cut 0 bases from V and 0 bases from J, with 9 bases between. This CDR3 comprises 16 residues. DNA for the CDR3: TGTGCCAGCAGTTACTCGAGACGAAATAGCAATCAGCCCCAGCATTTT. Protein sequence: CASSYSRRNSNQPQHF.

V is TRBV5-1 and J is TRBJ2-6; tentatively, D is TRBD1 or TRBD2 (5 bases each). The CDR3 runs to 16 residues. The germline V and J ends were trimmed by 3 bases and 2 bases, with 12 bases remaining between them. The germline gives CDR1 SGHRS, CDR2 YFSETQ. In DNA, the CDR3 is TGCGCCAGCAGCTCGGGGCAGGGTGCTGGGGCCAACGTCCTGACTTTC. Its translation is CASSSGQGAGANVLTF. The full variable domain, completed using reference TRBV5-1 and TRBJ2-6, is KAGVTQTPRYLIKTRGQQVTLSCSPISGHRSVSWYQQTPGQGLQFLFEYFSETQRNKGNFPGRFSGRQFSNSRSEMNVSTLELGDSALYLCASSSGQGAGANVLTFGAGSRLTVL.

This clonotype was seen at least ten times. The CDR3 spells CASSRTRSSYNEQFF. The CDR3 DNA reads as TGTGCCAGCAGTAGGACACGAAGCTCCTACAATGAGCAGTTCTTC. This chain uses TRBV27 with TRBJ2-1, with TRBD1 as a possible D gene (5 bases). The germline V and J ends were trimmed by 5 bases and 0 bases, with 11 bases remaining between them. Looked up from germline, CDR1 is MNHEY and CDR2 is SMNVEV (reference sequence). CDR3 length: 15 residues.

This sequence joins TRBV29-1 and TRBJ2-7; no firm D call. Germline values: CDR1 SQVTM, CDR2 ANQGSEA. The CDR3 spans 15 residues. V dropped 6 bases and J dropped 3 bases, with 21 bases sitting between them. The CDR3 is CSVLPDTSGGYEQYF. The DNA for the CDR3 is TGCAGCGTCCTCCCCGACACGTCGGGCGGCTACGAGCAGTACTTC.

V and J are TRBV3-1 and TRBJ2-1, with 9 bases that match TRBD2. CDR3 length equals 19 residues. Trimming removed 4 bases from V and 5 bases from J; junction bases left unmatched: 18. Germline CDR1 and CDR2: LGHDT and YNNKEL (reference sequence). The CDR3 protein is CASSPRGASLAGPDNEQFF. Here the CDR3 DNA reads TGTGCCAGCAGCCCGAGAGGGGCCAGCCTAGCGGGACCCGACAATGAGCAGTTCTTC.

V usage is TRBV29-1 and J usage is TRBJ2-5, with TRBD1 matching 7 bases. The ends lost 4 bases at V and 2 bases at J; junction bases unmatched: 4. The germline CDR1 and CDR2 sequences are SQVTM and ANQGSEA. The CDR3 is 13 residues long. Written as DNA, the CDR3 is TGCAGCGTTGGGAACAGGGGTCAAGAGACCCAGTACTTC. This sequence encodes CSVGNRGQETQYF.

This chain links TRBV5-1 with TRBJ2-7; 8 bases agree with TRBD1. The CDR3 is 15 residues long. Germline V CDR1 and CDR2: SGHRS, YFSETQ. With V trimmed by 3 bases and J by 0 bases, 5 bases remained unmatched. CDR3 bases: TGCGCCAGCAGCTCGGGACAGGCCATCTCCTACGAGCAGTACTTC. This translates into CASSSGQAISYEQYF.

In this sample, this clonotype turned up many times. The rearrangement links TRBV4-1 to TRBJ2-7; TRBD2 agrees at 12 bases. V shed 5 bases and J 7 bases; nucleotides not matched to a gene: 9. Germline lookup yields CDR1 MGHRA and CDR2 YSYEKL. The length of the CDR3 is 15 residues. The CDR3 coding sequence is TGCGCCAGCAGCGCACGACTAGCGGGAGAGGGGGAGCAGTACTTC. The encoded protein is CASSARLAGEGEQYF.

This clonotype was seen ten or more times. The genes are TRBV19 and TRBJ2-1, with D perhaps assigned TRBD1 or TRBD2 (5 bases each). V was cut by 5 bases and J by 0 bases, with 14 bases left in between. The CDR3 sequence is 16 residues long. Germline V lookup: CDR1 LNHDA, CDR2 SQIVND (reference sequence). The CDR3 here is CASSPVGGTSYNEQFF. DNA of the CDR3: TGTGCCAGTAGTCCGGTTGGGGGTACCTCCTACAATGAGCAGTTCTTC.

This clonotype was found many times. The rearrangement joins TRBV27 to TRBJ1-6; 9 positions match TRBD1. This CDR3 spans 15 amino acids. J gave up 4 bases and V 5 bases, and 3 bases lay outside the gene matches. Germline V gene data show CDR1 as MNHEY and CDR2 as SMNVEV (reference sequence). The CDR3 DNA is TGTGCCAGCAGTCACGGACAGGGGTATAATTCACCCCTCCACTTT. Its translation is CASSHGQGYNSPLHF.

This clonotype was seen more than once but under ten times. The chain links TRBV13 to TRBJ2-3, with D tentatively TRBD2 (7 bases). V was clipped by 5 bases and J by 7 bases, with 16 bases between them. The CDR3 is made up of 14 amino acids. CDR1 and CDR2 from the germline V gene are PRHDT and FYEKMQ (reference sequence). CDR3 sequence reads: CASSPKGGAHTQYF. The CDR3 DNA reads as TGTGCCAGCAGCCCGAAGGGGGGGGCGCATACGCAGTATTTT.